Each of the 5 T cell receptor beta chains below was sequenced from the same sample in a study of T-cell memory formation after mild COVID-19. TCRdb recomputed calls from the 5' RACE reads with MiXCR, one row per CDR3 protein. Of fewer than 300,000 distinct CDR3 sequences in the sample, approximately 19% are singletons; the top ten hold around 23%. Sample: PBMCs or a T cell subset sorted from them (not recorded which). Receptors were obtained from a man in his late teens or twenties who had mild COVID-19 (a few samples of this study predate the infection). Cell type and time point are not known.

This clonotype was seen a few times. The V gene is TRBV7-2, the J gene TRBJ2-5, with 8 bases fitting TRBD2. Germline CDR1 and CDR2: SGHTA and FQGNSA. This CDR3 is built from 15 residues. V shed 3 bases and J 4 bases; nucleotides not matched to a gene: 7. CDR3: CASSFYSGSPETQYF. The CDR3 nucleotides read TGTGCCAGCAGCTTCTACAGCGGGAGCCCAGAGACCCAGTACTTC.

By sample fraction, this clonotype is medium-sized. This chain uses TRBV2 with TRBJ2-3; D is ambiguous. Germline lookup yields CDR1 SNHLY and CDR2 FYNNEI. The CDR3 loop spans 14 amino acids. V was clipped by 1 base and J by 6 bases, with 11 bases between them. This CDR3 reads CASSEVPGWDTQYF. CDR3 DNA: TGTGCCAGCAGTGAAGTGCCAGGATGGGATACGCAGTATTTT.

This chain connects TRBV20-1 to TRBJ1-5; D uncertain. V was cut by 6 bases and J by 4 bases, with 16 bases left in between. This CDR3 region has 14 residues. Germline CDR1 is DFQATT and CDR2 is SNEGSKA (reference sequence). CDR3 amino acids: CSASHSSGNQPQHF. CDR3 DNA sequence: TGCAGTGCGTCGCACAGCTCAGGAAATCAGCCCCAGCATTTT.

V is TRBV11-1 and J is TRBJ2-6; 11 bases are a match to TRBD1. Germline CDR1 is SGHAT and CDR2 is FQDESV (reference sequence). Trimming removed 4 bases from V and 1 base from J; junction bases left unmatched: 3. This CDR3 has 17 amino acids. CDR3 sequence: CASSSWDRGSGANVLTF. For the CDR3, the DNA is TGTGCCAGCAGCTCCTGGGACAGGGGGTCTGGGGCCAACGTCCTGACTTTC.

CDR3 sequence (DNA): TGTGCCAGCAGCCAAGTCGGCAGGGCCACCACAGATACGCAGTATTTT. Amino acid sequence: CASSQVGRATTDTQYF. The rearrangement links TRBV14 to TRBJ2-3; maybe TRBD1 (5 bases). Trimming shortened V by 1 base and J by 2 bases, and 13 bases separated the two germline ends. Per germline, CDR1 SGHDN and CDR2 FVKESK. The CDR3 contains 16 residues.